This entry is about one T cell receptor (beta chain). The antigen is not known. This specimen belongs to a study of early T cells in non-severe SARS-CoV-2 infection. Study as a whole: Chains were not paired, and sequencing was done on bulk RNA from unsorted whole blood. Broader study findings: VDJdb matching skewed toward anti-spike CD8 responses, missing private and CD4 specificities.

Attached unique molecular identifiers marked individual cDNA molecules. TCRdb re-derived calls from the 5' RACE reads in MiXCR, one entry per CDR3 protein. The sample records around 30,000 distinct CDR3 sequences, less than 6% being singletons. This CDR3 is built from 12 residues. Germline V gene data show CDR1 as SNHLY and CDR2 as FYNNEI. Trimming cost V 6 bases and J 7 bases, with 12 bases left between them. This chain connects TRBV2 to TRBJ2-5; no reliable D call. The sequence was obtained from an adult who was a healthcare worker with PCR-confirmed SARS-CoV-2 infection or an uninfected control (not recorded which). Sequenced input: whole blood. Here the CDR3 reads CASRPDGLTQYF. The CDR3 DNA is TGTGCCAGCAGACCTGACGGGCTGACCCAGTACTTC.